This T cell receptor (beta chain) emerged from a study of OX40 agonist ivuxolimab in advanced cancers. Overall study context: Two patients with cutaneous melanoma and one with hepatocellular carcinoma, three in total, showed partial responses.

Whole-study results and caveats: At 0.1 to 3.0 mg/kg, CD4+ and CD8+ blood T cells expanded clonally by week 6.

V lost 4 bases, J lost 2 bases, and 8 bases stayed unmatched. CDR1 is SEHNR, CDR2 FQNEAQ, per germline (reference sequence). This CDR3 has 16 residues. Exclusion of a patient followed from autoimmune disease history or systemic immunosuppression. As concerns this clone: Its target is unknown.

Repertoires were generated with immunoSEQ multiplex PCR, while TCRdb's copy carries only in-frame clones and drops some. The sample consists of tens of thousands of clones, 70% to 90% of them appearing once. The chain has TRBV7-9 and TRBJ2-7; 10 bases are shared with TRBD1. Specimen: CD4+ or CD8+ T cells sorted from blood, collected in a trial of the OX40 agonist ivuxolimab. This receptor was obtained from an adult with an advanced solid tumor such as melanoma, head and neck, liver or kidney cancer. The CDR3 DNA follows: TGTGCCAGCAGCTCCGGACAGGGGGTGCCAGCCTACGAGCAGTACTTC. It codes for CASSSGQGVPAYEQYF.